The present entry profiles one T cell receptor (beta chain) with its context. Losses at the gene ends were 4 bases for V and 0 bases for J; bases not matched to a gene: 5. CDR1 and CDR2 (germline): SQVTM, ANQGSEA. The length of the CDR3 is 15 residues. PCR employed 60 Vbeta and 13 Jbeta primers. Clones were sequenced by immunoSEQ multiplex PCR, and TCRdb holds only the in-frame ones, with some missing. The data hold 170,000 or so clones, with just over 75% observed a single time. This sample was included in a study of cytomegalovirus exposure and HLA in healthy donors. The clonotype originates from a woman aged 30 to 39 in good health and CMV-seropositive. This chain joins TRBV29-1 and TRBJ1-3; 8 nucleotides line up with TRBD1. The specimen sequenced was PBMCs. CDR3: CSVGDRTDSGNTIYF. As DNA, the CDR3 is TGCAGCGTTGGGGACAGGACCGACTCTGGAAACACCATATATTTT.